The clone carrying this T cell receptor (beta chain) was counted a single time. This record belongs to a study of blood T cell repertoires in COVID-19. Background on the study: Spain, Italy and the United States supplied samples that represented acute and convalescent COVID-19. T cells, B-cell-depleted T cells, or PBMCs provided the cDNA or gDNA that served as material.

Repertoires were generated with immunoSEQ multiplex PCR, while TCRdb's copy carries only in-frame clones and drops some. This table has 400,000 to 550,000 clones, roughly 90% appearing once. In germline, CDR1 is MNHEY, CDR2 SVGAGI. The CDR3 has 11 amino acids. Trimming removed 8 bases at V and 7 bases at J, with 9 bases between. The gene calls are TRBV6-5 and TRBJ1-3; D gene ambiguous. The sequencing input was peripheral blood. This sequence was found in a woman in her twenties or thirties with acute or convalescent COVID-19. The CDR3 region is CASVKSNTIYF. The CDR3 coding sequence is TGTGCCAGCGTCAAGAGTAACACCATATATTTT.